This T cell receptor beta chain emerged from a study of T cell repertoires in cytomegalovirus infection. Study context: Matching HLA type and CMV infection were both indicated by public TCR beta signatures.

A single record per CDR3 protein comes from TCRdb applying MiXCR to the reads. The sample shows approximately 250,000 distinct CDR3 sequences, approximately 22% of them seen only once. V dropped 6 bases and J dropped 4; count of bases not matched to a gene: 6. Germline CDR1 reads SNHLY; CDR2 reads FYNNEI. The CDR3 totals 15 residues. What was sequenced was CD8+ T cells from PBMCs. This sequence was found in a human donor in good health (CMV status not recorded). Some clones in this sample may be carry-over from other donors' samples. This chain uses TRBV2 with TRBJ2-2; TRBD1 matches 9 bases. The CDR3 region is CASSRQGDSTGELFF. CDR3 nucleotides: TGTGCCAGCAGCCGACAGGGGGATTCCACCGGGGAGCTGTTTTTT.